The TCR beta chain described here comes from a study of OX40 agonist ivuxolimab in advanced cancers. On the study more broadly: The mean age was approximately 60 years, ranging from about 20 to 79, with 82.7% of participants male. Checkpoint inhibitors had been given previously to around 38% of patients.

The repertoire was sequenced with immunoSEQ multiplex PCR; TCRdb's copy has only in-frame clones and lacks some. The repertoire holds 55,000 to 80,000 clones, with about 88% as singletons. The clonotype was recovered from an adult with an advanced solid tumor such as melanoma, head and neck, liver or kidney cancer. Sequenced here: CD4+ or CD8+ T cells sorted from blood, sampled in a trial of the OX40 agonist ivuxolimab.

The DNA of the CDR3 is TGTGCCAGCAGTTACTCCGGGACAGGGATGATCGAGCAGTACTTC. It is translated as CASSYSGTGMIEQYF. The V gene is TRBV6-5, the J gene TRBJ2-7; 9 positions agree with TRBD1. The germline V gene encodes CDR1 MNHEY and CDR2 SVGAGI. The CDR3 spans 15 residues. J gave up 6 bases and V 0 bases, and 6 bases lay outside the gene matches.